Detailed here is one T cell receptor beta chain. What it binds is not known. This entry is derived from a study of cytomegalovirus exposure and HLA in healthy donors. Study summary: Inside one of the first data releases sat 85 million or so unique TCRs taken from HLA-typed donors. Notes on the study in general: Most observed TCR sequences were rare, whereas some public TCRs were detected in many donors. Altogether, 160 or so TCR beta chains were recorded as cytomegalovirus-associated. A later analysis associated about 18,000 TCR beta sequences with HLA alleles at a 0.05 false discovery rate.

PCR employed 60 Vbeta and 13 Jbeta primers. Sequencing used immunoSEQ multiplex PCR; TCRdb keeps in-frame clones, though not all of them. Here the sample spans around 150,000 clones, 79% being singletons. The CDR3 spans 13 residues. Trimming removed 7 bases from V and 8 bases from J, with 17 bases in between. Per germline, CDR1 SGHTA and CDR2 FQGNSA. The sequence was collected from a male donor in good health and CMV-seronegative. The sequencing sample was made of PBMCs. The gene calls are TRBV7-2 and TRBJ1-2; a weak D match, TRBD1 (5 bases). For the CDR3, the DNA is TGTGCCAGCACCTTCCGGCAGGGCCAGGGCTACACCTTC. Translated: CASTFRQGQGYTF.